This is a list of T cell receptor beta chains from one sample in a study of blood T cell repertoires in COVID-19. Repertoires were generated with immunoSEQ multiplex PCR, while TCRdb's copy carries only in-frame clones and drops some. This sample has about 140,000 clones, with around 80% found just once. Sequenced: peripheral blood. The origin of the receptors is a human donor in a cohort sampled during active COVID-19. The CDR3 runs from the conserved cysteine through the conserved F or W. The D gene is left open where the match is weak. Not all rows give a size; the values are once, few, many and, for expanded clones, a class.

cdr3_nt	cdr3_aa	d_call	j_call	v_call	clone_size
TGTGCCATCAGGGCGACAGGGGGCTTATACGAGCAGTACTTC	CAIRATGGLYEQYF	TRBD1	TRBJ2-7	TRBV10-3	NA
TGTGCCAGCAGCTTGTCCCAGGGGACTGAAGCTTTCTTT	CASSLSQGTEAFF	NA	TRBJ1-1	TRBV7-8	NA
TGTGCCAGCAGCCGGAGGGGACCGATGAACACTGAAGCTTTCTTT	CASSRRGPMNTEAFF	NA	TRBJ1-1	TRBV6-5	NA
TGTGCCAGCAGATTCCGACAGAGCCGCCAAGAGACCCAGTACTTC	CASRFRQSRQETQYF	NA	TRBJ2-5	TRBV7-3	NA
TGTGCCAGTAGTGCCGGTCAGCCCCAGCATTTT	CASSAGQPQHF	NA	TRBJ1-5	TRBV19	NA
TGTGCCAGCAGCCAAGATGTAGCTTCATACGGTCTAGCGGGGGGGCAGGCAGATACGCAGTATTTT	CASSQDVASYGLAGGQADTQYF	TRBD2	TRBJ2-3	TRBV3-1/TRBV3-2	NA
TGTGCCAGCAGCCCCTCCCGAGGAGGAGGCGGCTACACCTTC	CASSPSRGGGGYTF	NA	TRBJ1-2	TRBV3-1/TRBV3-2	NA
TGTGCCACCAGCAGAGTACCAGGGAATGGCTACACCTTC	CATSRVPGNGYTF	NA	TRBJ1-2	TRBV15	few
TGTGCCAGCAGGTCCAGGACAGGTAGCTCCTACAATGAGCAGTTCTTC	CASRSRTGSSYNEQFF	TRBD1	TRBJ2-1	TRBV5-8	NA
TGTGCCAGCGAGGGTTTGGGAGATACGCAGTATTTT	CASEGLGDTQYF	NA	TRBJ2-3	TRBV12-3/TRBV12-4	NA
TGTGCCAGCAGCGTAGCGGCGAGTTGGCGGGGGGGCCGCGTTACGAACACCGGGGAGCTGTTTTTT	CASSVAASWRGGRVTNTGELFF	TRBD2	TRBJ2-2	TRBV9	few
TGTGCCTGGAGTGTACTCGGGGACACCGGGGAGCTGTTTTTT	CAWSVLGDTGELFF	NA	TRBJ2-2	TRBV30	NA
TGTGCCAGCAGCTTTGGGGCAGGGCCTAGAGATACGCAGTATTTT	CASSFGAGPRDTQYF	NA	TRBJ2-3	TRBV5-4	NA
TGTGCCAGCAGCTTGGCCAACAGCAATGAGCAGTTCTTC	CASSLANSNEQFF	NA	TRBJ2-1	TRBV5-6	NA
TGTGCCAGCAGCCCTAGGACAGGATTTGGCACCGGGGAGCTGTTTTTT	CASSPRTGFGTGELFF	TRBD1	TRBJ2-2	TRBV14	NA
TGTGCCAGCAGCTGGCGGGGGGGCTATCAGCCCCAGCATTTT	CASSWRGGYQPQHF	NA	TRBJ1-5	TRBV7-2	NA
TGTGCCAGCAGCGTAAGGACAGGGGGCACCGGGGAGCTGTTTTTT	CASSVRTGGTGELFF	TRBD1	TRBJ2-2	TRBV9	NA
TGTGCCAGCAGCTTAGCTCCCCCGAGCTCCTACAATGAGCAGTTCTTC	CASSLAPPSSYNEQFF	NA	TRBJ2-1	TRBV7-3	NA
TGCAGCGTTGTGGGAGGGGACGTAACTGAAAAACTGTTTTTT	CSVVGGDVTEKLFF	NA	TRBJ1-4	TRBV29-1	NA
TGTGCCAGCAGTGATGCGGGGTTCACCGGGGAGCTGTTTTTT	CASSDAGFTGELFF	NA	TRBJ2-2	TRBV6-1	few
TGTGCCAGCAGCCAAGACCCTAGCGGGGGGCCGAGGGAGCAGTACTTC	CASSQDPSGGPREQYF	TRBD2	TRBJ2-7	TRBV4-2	NA
TGTGCCAGCAGCTCCCCAAATAATTCACCCCTCCACTTT	CASSSPNNSPLHF	NA	TRBJ1-6	TRBV9	NA
TGTGCCAGCAGTTACCACATCGGGACAGGGGGGAACGAGCAGTACTTC	CASSYHIGTGGNEQYF	TRBD1	TRBJ2-7	TRBV6-5	NA
TGTGCCAGCAGCAGGGACAGGGGGCAAGAGACCCAGTACTTC	CASSRDRGQETQYF	TRBD1	TRBJ2-5	TRBV7-2	NA
TGTGCCAGTAGTGGGGACAGGGCCAGCAATCAGCCCCAGCATTTT	CASSGDRASNQPQHF	TRBD1	TRBJ1-5	TRBV19	NA
TGTGCCAGCAGCAGCGCCTATAATTCACCCCTCCACTTT	CASSSAYNSPLHF	NA	TRBJ1-6	TRBV2	NA
TGTGCCAGCAGTTACTCGCCCAGGGGGCACGGGGAGCTGTTTTTT	CASSYSPRGHGELFF	TRBD1	TRBJ2-2	TRBV6-5	few
TGCGCCAGCAGCGTGACAGGGATTGAGAATGAGCAGTTCTTC	CASSVTGIENEQFF	TRBD1	TRBJ2-1	TRBV5-1	once
TGTGCCAGCAGCTTAGGGGCTTCCGGGGGCACAGATACGCAGTATTTT	CASSLGASGGTDTQYF	NA	TRBJ2-3	TRBV11-3	NA
TGTGCCCTACTTGGGGAGGAAAAACTGTTTTTT	CALLGEEKLFF	NA	TRBJ1-4	TRBV30	NA
TGTGCCAGCAGCTCCGGGGGGGGGCAAGAGACCCAGTACTTC	CASSSGGGQETQYF	TRBD2	TRBJ2-5	TRBV13	once
TGTGCCTGGGGGGCTTCTGGAAACACCATATATTTT	CAWGASGNTIYF	NA	TRBJ1-3	TRBV30	few
TGTGCCAGCAGCGTAACGGGGGGGGCAGATACGCAGTATTTT	CASSVTGGADTQYF	TRBD2	TRBJ2-3	TRBV9	NA
TGTGCCATCAGTGAATATAGACAGGGCTACACCTTC	CAISEYRQGYTF	NA	TRBJ1-2	TRBV10-3	NA
TGTGCCAGCAGTTATCAGGGGCGCCTAGAGACCCAGTACTTC	CASSYQGRLETQYF	NA	TRBJ2-5	TRBV6-5	NA
TGTGCCAGTAGTATTTCGAGGTTCTCAGAGACCCAGTACTTC	CASSISRFSETQYF	NA	TRBJ2-5	TRBV19	NA
TGTGCCAGCAGCGCGACAGAGAACGAGCAGTACTTC	CASSATENEQYF	NA	TRBJ2-7	TRBV9	NA